This T cell receptor (beta chain) derives from a study of T cells in Graves' hyperthyroidism and ophthalmopathy (dated by TCRdb to about 2019). A note on the overall study: Peripheral blood was sampled at the time of initial diagnosis, prior to any treatment. TCR V-J signatures able to tell the groups apart were searched for in a discovery cohort of approximately 95 patients, of whom roughly 42 had Graves' ophthalmopathy and around 57 had stable Graves' hyperthyroidism. An independent validation cohort of about 19 hyperthyroidism patients and about 15 patients who later progressed to ophthalmopathy tested prospective prediction of ophthalmopathy. For training and testing, the approximately 97 patients in the discovery cohort were randomly divided in a 7:3 ratio. The study also compared thyroid tissue and blood T-cell repertoires from more than 5 Graves' hyperthyroidism patients. Once sampling was done, hyperthyroidism patients were given methimazole at a starting dose of 30 mg daily, whereas ophthalmopathy patients were given high-dose intravenous methylprednisolone. According to the paper, TCR Vbeta CDR3 sequencing was carried out on 135 peripheral blood samples, which came from about 45 ophthalmopathy, 70 to 80 hyperthyroidism and approximately 17 progressor patients.

A note on this clonotype: It lacks a known antigen. No quality values exist for individual bases; no much larger clone is one base distant.

The TCR beta CDR3 regions were amplified from the RNA transcripts. A first-round RT-PCR of the TCR CDR3 used the HTBI primer set with the Qiagen OneStep RT-PCR kit. The libraries were constructed in a second round of multiplex PCR and then size-selected and purified. Libraries were sequenced paired-end with 100 bp reads on an Illumina HiSeq2000. Turning to the authors' computational methods: Raw data were processed with SOAPnuke, discarding reads with adapters, uncalled bases, mean Phred below 15, or no exact constant-primer or identifier match. High-quality paired reads were merged using COPE v1.2.5, and each unique nucleotide sequence was defined as a clonotype. Clonotypes were aligned to IMGT TRBV, TRBD and TRBJ reference segments using MiTCR v1.1. Analysis was restricted to V-J combinations with a frequency above 0.0001, which covered roughly 99% of repertoires. A TCS score was defined as the ratio between F50 (clonal expansion) and ExV (chaos), using BLOSUM62-based TCRdist between CDR3 peptides within each V-J. Welch's t-statistics and random forest reduced around 510 V-J features to 13, which were used in a naive Bayes classifier (R e1071). In-frame beta chains were kept once TCRdb had trimmed the public reads at Q25 with fastp and called clones with MiXCR. Every entry covers one CDR3 protein and lists the most common genes and DNA from its rows. The V and J calls and clone size come from TCRdb's table, not from the authors' own analysis. The sample has hundreds of thousands of distinct CDR3 sequences on record, 13% to 15% of them singletons. The ten largest account for under 15% of the sample.

Here is what the overall study found, with its caveats: Most expanded thyroid clonotypes (frequency above 0.001) were also found in blood, which suggests that blood repertoires may mirror thyroid immune responses. In validation, progression to ophthalmopathy was predicted by the model with 70% to 71% sensitivity and 72.22% specificity, a median of roughly six months before onset. In cross-validation, a model built on a 13 V-J signature told ophthalmopathy apart from stable hyperthyroidism with 87.88% sensitivity and about 81% specificity, and in testing the same model reached 80%/75%. Sample size was not statistically predetermined, and blinding of investigators to group allocation was not performed.

Ophthalmopathy patients had moderately to severely active disease, with a Clinical Activity Score of 3 or more, a NOSPECS grade of 4 or more, and a disease duration of less than 3 months. Exclusion was applied to patients with uncontrolled infections, other autoimmune diseases, pregnancy or lactation. Diagnoses were based on clinical symptoms, serum thyroxine and TRAb, thyroid ultrasound and orbital computed tomography. PBMCs were separated from roughly 9.6 ml of fresh peripheral blood using Ficoll-Paque density gradient centrifugation. Total RNA was extracted with Trizol reagent, and quality was checked on an Agilent 2100 Bioanalyzer. From cysteine to phenylalanine, the CDR3 is 16 amino acids long. Only CDR3 DNA remains: 48 bases, in frame from the first base. V and J are truncated by 4 bases and 3 bases respectively, leaving an intervening sequence of 18 bases. CDR1 SGDLS and CDR2 YYNGEE are derived from the germline V gene.

This receptor chain uses TRBV9 and TRBJ2-3; TRBD1 is a weak D gene call, 6 bases matching. The clonotype comes from a woman aged 50 to 65 with Graves' ophthalmopathy. Source material: blood. The CDR3 sequence is CASSLEGGLGTDTQYF. The DNA reads TGTGCCAGCAGCCTAGAAGGGGGTTTGGGGACAGATACGCAGTATTTT.